This record covers a single TCR beta chain. Germline CDR1 LNHNV, CDR2 YYDKDF (reference sequence). The CDR3 consists of 15 residues. V was cut by 3 bases and J by 3 bases, with 12 bases left in between. Per the authors' pipeline: The authors estimated nucleated cell counts from reference gene primer amplification. The protocol was immunoSEQ multiplex PCR, while the TCRdb copy is restricted to in-frame clones and leaves out a portion. That table is the source of V, J and clone size, and D and trimming were worked out from the DNA. The sample has more than 200,000 clones; 84% are singletons. The sample is drawn from a study of blood T cell repertoires in COVID-19. Overall study: The United States, Italy and Spain provided the acute and convalescent COVID-19 samples. Sources were T cells, B-cell-depleted T cells, or PBMCs; the material itself was cDNA or gDNA.

Sample: peripheral blood. The source is a man aged 60 to 75 with acute or convalescent COVID-19. V and J are TRBV15 and TRBJ1-5; D is perhaps TRBD1 (5 bases). The CDR3 loop is CATSSRRQLNQPQHF. The CDR3 DNA sequence: TGTGCCACCAGCAGTCGCAGACAGCTCAATCAGCCCCAGCATTTT.